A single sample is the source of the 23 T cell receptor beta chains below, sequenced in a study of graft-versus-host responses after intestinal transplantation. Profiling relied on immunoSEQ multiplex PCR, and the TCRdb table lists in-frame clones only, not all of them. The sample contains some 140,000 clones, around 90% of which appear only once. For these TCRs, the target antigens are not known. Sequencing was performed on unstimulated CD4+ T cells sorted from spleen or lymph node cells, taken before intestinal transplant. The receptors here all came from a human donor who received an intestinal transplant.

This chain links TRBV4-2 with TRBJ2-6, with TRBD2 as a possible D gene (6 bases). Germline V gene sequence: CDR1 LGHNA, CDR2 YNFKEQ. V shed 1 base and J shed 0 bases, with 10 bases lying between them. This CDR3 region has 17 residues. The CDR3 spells CASSQVGGSSGANVLTF. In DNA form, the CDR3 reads TGTGCCAGCAGCCAAGTTGGGGGGAGCTCTGGGGCCAACGTCCTGACTTTC.

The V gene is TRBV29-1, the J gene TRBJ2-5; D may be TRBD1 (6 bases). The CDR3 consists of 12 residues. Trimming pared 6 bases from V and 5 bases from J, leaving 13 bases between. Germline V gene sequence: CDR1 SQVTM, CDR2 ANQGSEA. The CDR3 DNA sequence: TGCAGCGTAGGGGCAGGGGCGGAGACCCAGTACTTC. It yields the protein CSVGAGAETQYF.

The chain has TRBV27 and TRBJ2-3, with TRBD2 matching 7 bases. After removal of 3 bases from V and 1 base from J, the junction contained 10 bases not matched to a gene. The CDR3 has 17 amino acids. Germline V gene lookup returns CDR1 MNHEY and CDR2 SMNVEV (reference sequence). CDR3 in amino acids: CASSFTQRGSGTDTQYF. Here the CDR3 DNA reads TGTGCCAGCAGTTTTACTCAGCGGGGTTCTGGCACAGATACGCAGTATTTT.

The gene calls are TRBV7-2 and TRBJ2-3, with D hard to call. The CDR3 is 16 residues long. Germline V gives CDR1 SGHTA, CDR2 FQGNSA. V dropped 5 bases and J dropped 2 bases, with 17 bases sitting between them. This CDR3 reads CASSPIPNAFTDTQYF. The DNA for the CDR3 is TGTGCCAGCAGCCCCATCCCGAATGCCTTCACAGATACGCAGTATTTT.

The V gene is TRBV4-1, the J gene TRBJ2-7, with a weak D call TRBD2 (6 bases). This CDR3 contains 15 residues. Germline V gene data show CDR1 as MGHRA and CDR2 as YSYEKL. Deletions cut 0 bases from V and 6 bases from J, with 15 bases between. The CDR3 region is CASSQDPGGVSEQYF. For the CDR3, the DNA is TGCGCCAGCAGCCAAGATCCTGGCGGGGTCTCCGAGCAGTACTTC.

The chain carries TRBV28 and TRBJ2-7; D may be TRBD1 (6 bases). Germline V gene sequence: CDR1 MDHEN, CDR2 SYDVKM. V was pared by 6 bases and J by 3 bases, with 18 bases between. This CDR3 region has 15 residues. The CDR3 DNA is TGTGCCAGCAGCCCCCCGGGACACGGAGACTACGAGCAGTACTTC. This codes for CASSPPGHGDYEQYF. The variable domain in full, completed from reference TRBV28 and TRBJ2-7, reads DVKVTQSSRYLVKRTGEKVFLECVQDMDHENMFWYRQDPGLGLRLIYFSYDVKMKEKGDIPEGYSVSREKKERFSLILESASTNQTSMYLCASSPPGHGDYEQYFGPGTRLTVT.

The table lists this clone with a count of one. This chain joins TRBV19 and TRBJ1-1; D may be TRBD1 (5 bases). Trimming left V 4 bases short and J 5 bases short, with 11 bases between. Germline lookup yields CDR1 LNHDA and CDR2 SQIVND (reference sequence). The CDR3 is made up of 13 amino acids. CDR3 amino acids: CASSSGWGTEAFF. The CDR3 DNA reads TGTGCCAGTAGTAGTGGGTGGGGGACTGAAGCTTTCTTT. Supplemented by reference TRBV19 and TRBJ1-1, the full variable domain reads DGGITQSPKYLFRKEGQNVTLSCEQNLNHDAMYWYRQDPGQGLRLIYYSQIVNDFQKGDIAEGYSVSREKKESFPLTVTSAQKNPTAFYLCASSSGWGTEAFFGQGTRLTVV.

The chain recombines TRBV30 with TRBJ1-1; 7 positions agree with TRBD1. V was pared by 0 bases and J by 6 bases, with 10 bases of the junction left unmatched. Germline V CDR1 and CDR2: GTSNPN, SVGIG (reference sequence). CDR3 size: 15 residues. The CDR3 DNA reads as TGTGCCTGGAGTGTACGGAGGGGGCCGTGGTCTGAAGCTTTCTTT. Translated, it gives CAWSVRRGPWSEAFF.

The CDR3 sequence: CASSPPVGGYTF. The CDR3 bases are TGTGCCAGCTCACCACCGGTGGGTGGCTACACCTTC. This chain connects TRBV18 to TRBJ1-2, with D hard to call. The CDR3 sequence is 12 residues long. Germline CDR1 is KGHSH and CDR2 is LQKENI. Trimming removed 0 bases from V and 7 bases from J, with 6 bases in between.

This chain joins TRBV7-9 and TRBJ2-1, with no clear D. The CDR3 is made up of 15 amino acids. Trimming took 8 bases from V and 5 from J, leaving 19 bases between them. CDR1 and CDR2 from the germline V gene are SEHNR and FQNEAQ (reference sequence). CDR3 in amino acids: CASVPSPLLHNEQFF. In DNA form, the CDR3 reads TGTGCCAGCGTACCCTCCCCACTACTACACAATGAGCAGTTCTTC.

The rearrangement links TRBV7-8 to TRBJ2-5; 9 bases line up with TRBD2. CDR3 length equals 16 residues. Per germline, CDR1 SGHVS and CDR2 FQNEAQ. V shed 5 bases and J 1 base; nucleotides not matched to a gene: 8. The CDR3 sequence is CASSPPGLAAQETQYF. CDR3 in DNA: TGTGCCAGCAGCCCTCCGGGACTAGCAGCCCAAGAGACCCAGTACTTC.

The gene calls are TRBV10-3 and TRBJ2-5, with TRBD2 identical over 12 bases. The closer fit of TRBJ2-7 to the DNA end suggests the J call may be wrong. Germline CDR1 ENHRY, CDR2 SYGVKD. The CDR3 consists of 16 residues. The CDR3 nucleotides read TGTGCCATCAGTGCCGGGACTAGCGGGTCGACCTACGAGCAGTACTTC. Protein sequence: CAISAGTSGSTYEQYF.

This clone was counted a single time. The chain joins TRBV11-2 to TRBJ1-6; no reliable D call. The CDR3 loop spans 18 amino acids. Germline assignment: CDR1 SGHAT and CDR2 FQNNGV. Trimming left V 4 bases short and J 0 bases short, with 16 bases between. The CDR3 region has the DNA TGTGCCAGCAGCTCAAGGGTCGGCCTGGGCTCCTATAATTCACCCCTCCACTTT. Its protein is CASSSRVGLGSYNSPLHF.

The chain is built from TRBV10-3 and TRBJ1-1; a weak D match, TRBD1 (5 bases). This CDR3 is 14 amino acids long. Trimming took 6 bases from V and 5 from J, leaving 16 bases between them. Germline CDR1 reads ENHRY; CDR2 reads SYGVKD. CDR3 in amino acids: CAIRGLNLGTEAFF. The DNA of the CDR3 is TGTGCCATCAGGGGGCTTAATTTGGGGACTGAAGCTTTCTTT.

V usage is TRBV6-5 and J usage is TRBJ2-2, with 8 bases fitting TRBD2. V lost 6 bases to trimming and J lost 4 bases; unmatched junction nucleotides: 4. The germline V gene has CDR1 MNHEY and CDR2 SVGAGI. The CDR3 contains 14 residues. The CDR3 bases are TGTGCCAGCAGGCGACTAGCGCGCACCGGGGAGCTGTTTTTT. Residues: CASRRLARTGELFF.

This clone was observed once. CDR3 in DNA: TGTGCCAGCAGCCGGACAGGGGGGAGGAACGAGCAGTACTTC. It yields the protein CASSRTGGRNEQYF. The rearrangement uses TRBV5-6 and TRBJ2-7, with 10 bases aligning to TRBD1. This CDR3 is built from 14 residues. Germline trimming cut 4 bases from V and 5 bases from J; bases unmatched to any gene: 6. Germline CDR1 and CDR2: SGHDT and YYEEEE.

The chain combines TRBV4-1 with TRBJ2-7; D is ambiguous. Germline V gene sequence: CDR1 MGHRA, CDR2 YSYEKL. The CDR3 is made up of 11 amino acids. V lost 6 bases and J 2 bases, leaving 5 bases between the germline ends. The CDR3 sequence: CASSGPYEQYF. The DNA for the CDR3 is TGCGCCAGCAGTGGGCCCTACGAGCAGTACTTC.

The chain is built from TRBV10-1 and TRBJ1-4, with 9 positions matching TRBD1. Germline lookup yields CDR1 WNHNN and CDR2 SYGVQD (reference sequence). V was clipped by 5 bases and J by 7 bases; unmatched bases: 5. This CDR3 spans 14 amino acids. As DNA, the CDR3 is TGCGCCAGCAGTTCCCGGGACAGGGCTGAAAAACTGTTTTTT. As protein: CASSSRDRAEKLFF.

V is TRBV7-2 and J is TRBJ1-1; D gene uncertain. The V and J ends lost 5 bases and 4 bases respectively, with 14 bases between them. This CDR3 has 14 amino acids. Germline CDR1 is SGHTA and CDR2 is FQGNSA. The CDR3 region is CASSPRRESTEAFF. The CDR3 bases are TGTGCCAGCAGCCCCCGTAGGGAGTCCACTGAAGCTTTCTTT.

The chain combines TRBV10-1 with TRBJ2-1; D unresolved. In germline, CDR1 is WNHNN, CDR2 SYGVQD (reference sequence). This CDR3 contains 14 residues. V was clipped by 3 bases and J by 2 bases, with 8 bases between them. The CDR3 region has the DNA TGCGCCAGCAGTGATGGACCAACCTACAATGAGCAGTTCTTC. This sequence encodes CASSDGPTYNEQFF.

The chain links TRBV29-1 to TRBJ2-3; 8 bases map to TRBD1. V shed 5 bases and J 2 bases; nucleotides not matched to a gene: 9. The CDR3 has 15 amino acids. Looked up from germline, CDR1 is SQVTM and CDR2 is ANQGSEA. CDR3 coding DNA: TGCAGCGTTCTAGGACAGGGTCGTTCCACAGATACGCAGTATTTT. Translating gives CSVLGQGRSTDTQYF.

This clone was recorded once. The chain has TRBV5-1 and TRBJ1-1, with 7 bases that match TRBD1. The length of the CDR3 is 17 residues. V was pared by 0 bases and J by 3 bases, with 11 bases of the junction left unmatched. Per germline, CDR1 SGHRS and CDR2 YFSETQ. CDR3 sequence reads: CASSLGPRGGGDTEAFF. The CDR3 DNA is TGCGCCAGCAGCTTGGGTCCGCGAGGGGGCGGGGACACTGAAGCTTTCTTT.

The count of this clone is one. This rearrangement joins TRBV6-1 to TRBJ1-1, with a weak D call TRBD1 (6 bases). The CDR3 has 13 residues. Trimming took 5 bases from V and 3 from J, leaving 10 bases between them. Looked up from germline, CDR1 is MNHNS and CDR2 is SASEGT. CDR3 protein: CASSYHRDTEAFF. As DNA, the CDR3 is TGTGCCAGCAGTTATCACAGGGACACTGAAGCTTTCTTT.